The following is a T cell receptor (beta chain) sequence with its context. Both about-4-week and about-12-week second-dose recipients were combined. This sample was taken from a study of T cell responses to AZD1222 COVID-19 vaccine. Unmatched junction bases numbered 5, after V lost 10 bases and J lost 5 bases. Germline lookup yields CDR1 SNHLY and CDR2 FYNNEI. The CDR3 loop spans 13 amino acids. Produced via immunoSEQ multiplex PCR; TCRdb's table is partial and in-frame only. The sample comprises 78,000 or so clones, over 60% of which are singletons, and around 50% rests with the top ten. Sequencing was performed on peripheral blood, taken 28 days after the second AZD1222 dose. The rearrangement joins TRBV2 to TRBJ1-4; TRBD1 aligns across 9 bases. The origin of this receptor is an adult who received the AZD1222 COVID-19 vaccine. The CDR3: CAISGQGNEKLFF. CDR3 bases: TGTGCCATCTCGGGACAGGGAAATGAAAAACTGTTTTTT.